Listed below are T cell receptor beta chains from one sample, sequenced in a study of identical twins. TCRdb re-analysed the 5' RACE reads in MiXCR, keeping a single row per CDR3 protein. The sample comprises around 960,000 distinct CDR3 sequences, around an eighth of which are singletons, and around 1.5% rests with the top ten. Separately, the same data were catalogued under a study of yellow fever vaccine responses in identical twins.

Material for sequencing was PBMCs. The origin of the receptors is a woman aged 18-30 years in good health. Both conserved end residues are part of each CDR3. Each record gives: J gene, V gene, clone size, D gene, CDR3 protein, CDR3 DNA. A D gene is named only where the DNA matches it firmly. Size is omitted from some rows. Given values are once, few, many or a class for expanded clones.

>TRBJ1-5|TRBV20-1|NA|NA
CSARLQGQPQHF
TGCAGTGCGCGACTTCAGGGGCAGCCCCAGCATTTT
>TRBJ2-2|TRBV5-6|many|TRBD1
CASSYDRVNTGELFF
TGTGCCAGCAGCTACGACAGGGTTAACACCGGGGAGCTGTTTTTT
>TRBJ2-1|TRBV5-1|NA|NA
CASSFVAGGGPEQFF
TGCGCCAGCAGCTTTGTAGCGGGTGGGGGCCCTGAGCAGTTCTTC
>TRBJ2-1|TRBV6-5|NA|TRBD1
CASSYLGQGYNEQFF
TGTGCCAGCAGTTACCTCGGACAGGGCTACAATGAGCAGTTCTTC
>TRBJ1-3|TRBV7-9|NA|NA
CASSLAGGAGNTIYF
TGTGCCAGCAGCTTAGCGGGGGGAGCTGGAAACACCATATATTTT
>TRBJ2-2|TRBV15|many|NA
CATSLSGELFF
TGTGCCACCAGTCTCTCCGGGGAGCTGTTTTTT
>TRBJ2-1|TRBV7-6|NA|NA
CASSLGLRGSSYNEQFF
TGTGCCAGCAGCTTAGGTTTAAGGGGGAGCTCCTACAATGAGCAGTTCTTC
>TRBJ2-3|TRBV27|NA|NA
CASKNSGTGTDTQYF
TGTGCCAGCAAGAATAGCGGGACAGGCACAGATACGCAGTATTTT
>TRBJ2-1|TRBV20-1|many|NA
CSASPGTNEQFF
TGCAGTGCTAGTCCAGGGACTAATGAGCAGTTCTTC
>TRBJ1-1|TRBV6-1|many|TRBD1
CASATGENTEAFF
TGTGCCAGCGCAACAGGGGAAAACACTGAAGCTTTCTTT
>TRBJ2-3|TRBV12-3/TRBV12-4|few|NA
CASSLGLIGTQSTDTQYF
TGTGCCAGCAGTTTAGGTCTTATAGGCACCCAGTCCACAGATACGCAGTATTTT
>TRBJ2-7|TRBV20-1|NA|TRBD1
CSTYPLGTGENSYEQYF
TGCAGTACCTACCCTTTAGGAACAGGGGAAAATTCCTACGAGCAGTACTTC
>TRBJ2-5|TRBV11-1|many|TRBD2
CASSEAGGTQYF
TGTGCCAGCTCCGAAGCGGGGGGGACCCAGTACTTC
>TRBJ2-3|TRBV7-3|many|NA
CASSLVGADTQYF
TGTGCCAGCAGCTTAGTTGGAGCAGATACGCAGTATTTT
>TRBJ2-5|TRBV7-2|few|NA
CASSLALSSETQYF
TGTGCCAGCAGCTTAGCGCTGAGCTCGGAGACCCAGTACTTC
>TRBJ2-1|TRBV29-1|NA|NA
CSVEAPTPGSYNEQFF
TGCAGCGTTGAAGCTCCTACCCCGGGCTCCTACAATGAGCAGTTCTTC
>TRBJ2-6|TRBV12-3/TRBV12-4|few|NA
CASSLIISGANVLTF
TGTGCCAGCAGTCTGATCATCTCTGGGGCCAACGTCCTGACTTTC
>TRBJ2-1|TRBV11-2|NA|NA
CASSLEPGNEQFF
TGTGCCAGCAGCTTAGAACCTGGGAATGAGCAGTTCTTC
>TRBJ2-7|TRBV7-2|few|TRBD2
CASSLERLAAPYEQYF
TGTGCCAGCAGCTTAGAAAGGCTAGCGGCCCCCTACGAGCAGTACTTC
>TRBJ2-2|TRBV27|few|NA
CASKAVGQTNTGELFF
TGTGCCAGCAAGGCCGTTGGACAGACCAACACCGGGGAGCTGTTTTTT
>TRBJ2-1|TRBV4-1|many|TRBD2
CATGTSGRAREQFF
TGCGCCACCGGGACTAGCGGGAGGGCCAGGGAGCAGTTCTTC
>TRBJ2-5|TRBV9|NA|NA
CASSARGAGQETQYF
TGTGCCAGCAGCGCCCGGGGGGCGGGACAAGAGACCCAGTACTTC
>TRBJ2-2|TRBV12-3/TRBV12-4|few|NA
CASSLSRTFTGELFF
TGTGCCAGCAGTTTATCCCGAACTTTCACCGGGGAGCTGTTTTTT
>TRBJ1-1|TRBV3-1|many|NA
CASSLGDGTKAFF
TGTGCCAGCAGCCTGGGGGACGGAACCAAAGCTTTCTTT
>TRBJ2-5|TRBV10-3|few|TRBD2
CATASGSFAWETQYF
TGTGCCACCGCGAGCGGGAGTTTCGCGTGGGAGACCCAGTACTTC
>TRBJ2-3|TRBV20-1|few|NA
CSAATAGFFGDTQYF
NA
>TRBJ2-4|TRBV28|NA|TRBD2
CASSERGGENIQYF
TGTGCCAGCAGTGAGCGGGGGGGCGAAAACATTCAGTACTTC
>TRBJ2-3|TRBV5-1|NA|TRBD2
CASSLVGGSQDTQYF
TGCGCCAGCAGCTTGGTGGGGGGGTCACAGGATACGCAGTATTTT
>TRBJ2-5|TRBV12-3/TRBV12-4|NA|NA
CASRRGSGQETQHF
TGTGCCAGCCGAAGGGGATCGGGCCAAGAGACCCAGCACTTC
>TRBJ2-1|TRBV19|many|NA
CASSTGQVVHNEQFF
TGTGCCAGTAGTACGGGGCAGGTTGTACACAATGAGCAGTTCTTC
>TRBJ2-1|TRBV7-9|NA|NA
CASSSGTTRGEQFF
TGTGCCAGCAGCTCCGGGACGACCAGGGGTGAGCAGTTCTTC
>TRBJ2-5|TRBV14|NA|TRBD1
CASSHPGGTGGFRGTQYF
TGTGCCAGCAGCCACCCCGGCGGGACAGGGGGCTTCAGAGGGACCCAGTACTTC
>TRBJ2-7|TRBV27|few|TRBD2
CASAAGDYEQYF
TGTGCCAGCGCGGCGGGAGATTACGAGCAGTACTTC
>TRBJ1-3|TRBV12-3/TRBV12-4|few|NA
CASTQGGSGGNTIYF
TGTGCCAGCACACAAGGGGGTTCGGGTGGAAACACCATATATTTT
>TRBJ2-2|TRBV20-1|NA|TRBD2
CSARDTAGGLVTGELFF
TGCAGTGCTAGAGATACCGCGGGGGGTCTGGTAACCGGGGAGCTGTTTTTT
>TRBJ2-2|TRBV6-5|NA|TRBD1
CASSYRSGQGPTGELFF
TGTGCCAGCAGTTACCGAAGCGGACAGGGTCCAACCGGGGAGCTGTTTTTT
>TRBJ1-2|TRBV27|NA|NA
CASSLSGGRSGGYTF
TGTGCCAGCAGTTTATCGGGGGGAAGATCAGGCGGCTACACCTTC
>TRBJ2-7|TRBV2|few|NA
CASSRDLAYEQYF
TGTGCCAGCAGCCGGGACCTTGCCTACGAGCAGTACTTC
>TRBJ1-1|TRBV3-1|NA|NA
CASSHGHTEAFF
TGTGCCAGCAGCCATGGGCACACTGAAGCTTTCTTT
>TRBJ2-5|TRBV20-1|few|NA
CSAITVQETQYF
TGCAGTGCGATCACTGTTCAAGAGACCCAGTACTTC
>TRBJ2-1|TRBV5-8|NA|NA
CASSFTPQGNEQFF
TGTGCCAGCAGCTTCACCCCTCAGGGGAATGAGCAGTTCTTC
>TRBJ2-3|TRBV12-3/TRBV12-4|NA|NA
CASSPAHGLTDTQYF
TGTGCCAGCAGTCCGGCGCACGGACTCACAGATACGCAGTATTTT
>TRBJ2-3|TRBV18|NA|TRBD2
CASSPRTSGGDTQYF
TGTGCCAGCTCACCCCGGACTAGCGGGGGAGATACGCAGTATTTT
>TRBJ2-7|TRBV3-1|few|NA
CASSQLHEQYF
TGTGCCAGCAGCCAACTGCACGAGCAGTACTTC
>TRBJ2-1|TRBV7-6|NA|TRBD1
CASSLGGQGAGEQFF
TGTGCCAGCAGCTTAGGGGGACAGGGGGCTGGTGAGCAGTTCTTC
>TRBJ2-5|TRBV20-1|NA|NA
CSAPPWGVGQETQYF
TGCAGTGCTCCCCCATGGGGGGTAGGCCAAGAGACCCAGTACTTC